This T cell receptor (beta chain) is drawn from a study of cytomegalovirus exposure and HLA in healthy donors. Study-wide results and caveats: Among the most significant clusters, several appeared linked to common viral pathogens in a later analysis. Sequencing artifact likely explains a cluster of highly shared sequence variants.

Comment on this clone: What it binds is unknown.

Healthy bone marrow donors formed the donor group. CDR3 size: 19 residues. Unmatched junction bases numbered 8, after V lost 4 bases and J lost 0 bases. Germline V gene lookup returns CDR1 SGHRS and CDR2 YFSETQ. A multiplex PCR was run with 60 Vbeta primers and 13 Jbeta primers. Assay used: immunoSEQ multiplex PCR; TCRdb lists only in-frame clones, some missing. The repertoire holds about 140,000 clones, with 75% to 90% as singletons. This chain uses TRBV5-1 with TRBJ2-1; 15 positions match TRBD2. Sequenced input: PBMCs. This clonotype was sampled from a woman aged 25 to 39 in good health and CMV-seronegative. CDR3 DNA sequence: TGCGCCAGCAGCGCAGGACTAGCGGGAGGGATCGTCTCCTACAATGAGCAGTTCTTC. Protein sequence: CASSAGLAGGIVSYNEQFF.